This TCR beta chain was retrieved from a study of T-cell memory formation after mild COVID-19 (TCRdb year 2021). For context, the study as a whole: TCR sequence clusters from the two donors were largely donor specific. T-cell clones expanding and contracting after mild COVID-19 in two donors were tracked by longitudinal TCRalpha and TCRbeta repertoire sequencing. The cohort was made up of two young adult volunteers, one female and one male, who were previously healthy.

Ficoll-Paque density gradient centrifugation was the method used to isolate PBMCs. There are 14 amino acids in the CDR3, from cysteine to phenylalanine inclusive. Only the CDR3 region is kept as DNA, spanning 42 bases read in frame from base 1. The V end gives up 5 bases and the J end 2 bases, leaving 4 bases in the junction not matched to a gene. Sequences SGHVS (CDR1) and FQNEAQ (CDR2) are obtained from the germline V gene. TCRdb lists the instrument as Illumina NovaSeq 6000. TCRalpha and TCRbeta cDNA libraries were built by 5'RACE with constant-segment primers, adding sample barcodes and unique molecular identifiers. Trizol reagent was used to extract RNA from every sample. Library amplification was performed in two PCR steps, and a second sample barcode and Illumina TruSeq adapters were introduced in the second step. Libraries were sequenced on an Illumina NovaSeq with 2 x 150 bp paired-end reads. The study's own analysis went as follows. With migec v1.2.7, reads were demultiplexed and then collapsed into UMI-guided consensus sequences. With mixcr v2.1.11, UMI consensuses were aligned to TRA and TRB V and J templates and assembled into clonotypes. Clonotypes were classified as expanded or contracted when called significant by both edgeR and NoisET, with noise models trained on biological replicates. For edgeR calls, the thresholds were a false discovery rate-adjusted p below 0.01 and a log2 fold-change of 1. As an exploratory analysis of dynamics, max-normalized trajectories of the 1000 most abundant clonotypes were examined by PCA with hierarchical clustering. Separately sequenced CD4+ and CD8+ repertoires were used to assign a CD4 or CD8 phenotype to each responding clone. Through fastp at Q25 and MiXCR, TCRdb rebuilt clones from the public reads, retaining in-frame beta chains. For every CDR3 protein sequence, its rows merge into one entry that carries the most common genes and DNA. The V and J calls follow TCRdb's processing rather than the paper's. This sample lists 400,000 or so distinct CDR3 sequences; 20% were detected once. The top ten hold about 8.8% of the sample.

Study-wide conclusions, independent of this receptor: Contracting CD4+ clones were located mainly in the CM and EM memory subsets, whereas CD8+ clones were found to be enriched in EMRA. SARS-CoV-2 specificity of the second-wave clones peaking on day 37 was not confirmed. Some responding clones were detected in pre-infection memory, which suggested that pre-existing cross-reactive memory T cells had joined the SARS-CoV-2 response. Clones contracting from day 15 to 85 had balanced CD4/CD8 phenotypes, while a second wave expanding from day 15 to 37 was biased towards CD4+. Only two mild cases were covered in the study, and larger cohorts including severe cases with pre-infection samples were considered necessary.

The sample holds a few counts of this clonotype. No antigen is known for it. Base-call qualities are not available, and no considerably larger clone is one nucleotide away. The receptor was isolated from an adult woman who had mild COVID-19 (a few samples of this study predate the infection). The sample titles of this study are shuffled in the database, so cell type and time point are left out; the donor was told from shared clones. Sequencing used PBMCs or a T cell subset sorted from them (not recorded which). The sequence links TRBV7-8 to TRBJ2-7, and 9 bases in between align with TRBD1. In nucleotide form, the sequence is TGTGCCAGCAGCCGACAGGGGGAGGCCTACGAGCAGTACTTC. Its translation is CASSRQGEAYEQYF.